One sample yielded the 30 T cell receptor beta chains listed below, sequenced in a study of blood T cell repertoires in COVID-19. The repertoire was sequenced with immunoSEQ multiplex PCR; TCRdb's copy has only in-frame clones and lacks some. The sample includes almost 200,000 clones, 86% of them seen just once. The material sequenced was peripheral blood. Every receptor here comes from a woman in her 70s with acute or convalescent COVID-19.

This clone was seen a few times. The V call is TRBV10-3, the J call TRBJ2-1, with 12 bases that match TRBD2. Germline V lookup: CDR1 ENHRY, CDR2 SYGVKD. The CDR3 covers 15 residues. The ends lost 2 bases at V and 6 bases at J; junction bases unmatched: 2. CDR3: CAISELAGGANEQFF. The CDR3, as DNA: TGTGCCATCAGTGAGCTAGCGGGGGGGGCCAATGAGCAGTTCTTC.

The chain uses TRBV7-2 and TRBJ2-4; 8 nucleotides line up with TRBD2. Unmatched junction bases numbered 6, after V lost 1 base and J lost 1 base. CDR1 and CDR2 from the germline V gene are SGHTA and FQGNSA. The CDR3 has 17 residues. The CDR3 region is CASSLETGGRAKNIQYF. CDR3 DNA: TGTGCCAGCAGCTTAGAGACGGGGGGGAGGGCCAAAAACATTCAGTACTTC.

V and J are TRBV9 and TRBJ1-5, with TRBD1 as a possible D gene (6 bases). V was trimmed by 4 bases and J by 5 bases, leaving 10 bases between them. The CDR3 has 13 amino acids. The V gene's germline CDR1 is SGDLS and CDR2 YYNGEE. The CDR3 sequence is CASSRGGDQPQHF. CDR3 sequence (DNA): TGTGCCAGCAGCCGCGGGGGCGATCAGCCCCAGCATTTT.

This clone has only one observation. In nucleotides, the CDR3 is TGTGCCAGCTCACGCTCCCCGGGGGGGAACACTGAAGCTTTCTTT. Translation gives CASSRSPGGNTEAFF. The rearrangement uses TRBV18 and TRBJ1-1; a possible D gene is TRBD1 (5 bases). V lost 4 bases, J lost 1 base, and 13 bases lay in between. The V gene's germline CDR1 is KGHSH and CDR2 LQKENI. The CDR3 runs 15 residues.

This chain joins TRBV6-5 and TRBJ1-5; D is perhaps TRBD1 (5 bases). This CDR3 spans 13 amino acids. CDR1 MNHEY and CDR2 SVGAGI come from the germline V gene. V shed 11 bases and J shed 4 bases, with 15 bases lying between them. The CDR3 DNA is TGTGCCGGCGACGGGGGTCCGAATCAGCCCCAGCATTTT. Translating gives CAGDGGPNQPQHF.

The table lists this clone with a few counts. The CDR3 loop reads CASRTPGVRDGELFF. The CDR3 nucleotides read TGTGCCAGCAGAACTCCGGGGGTTCGGGACGGGGAGCTGTTTTTT. The V and J genes are TRBV27 and TRBJ2-2; perhaps TRBD2 as D (6 bases). This CDR3 is 15 amino acids long. CDR1 is MNHEY, CDR2 SMNVEV, per germline (reference sequence). Deletions cut 6 bases from V and 7 bases from J, with 18 bases between.

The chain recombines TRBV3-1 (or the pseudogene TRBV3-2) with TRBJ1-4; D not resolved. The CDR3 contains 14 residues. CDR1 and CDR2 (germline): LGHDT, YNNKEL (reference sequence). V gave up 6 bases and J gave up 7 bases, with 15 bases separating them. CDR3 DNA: TGTGCCAGCAGGAAAAGAGAAGGCGGTGAAAAACTGTTTTTT. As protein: CASRKREGGEKLFF.

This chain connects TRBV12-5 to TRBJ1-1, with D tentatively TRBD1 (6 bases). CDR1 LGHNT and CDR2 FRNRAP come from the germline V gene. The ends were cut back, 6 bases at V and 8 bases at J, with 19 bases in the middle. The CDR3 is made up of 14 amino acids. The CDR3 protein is CASGLEGGSQEAFF. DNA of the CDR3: TGTGCTAGTGGCCTGGAAGGGGGTAGCCAGGAAGCTTTCTTT. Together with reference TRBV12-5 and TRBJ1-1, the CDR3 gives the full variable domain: DARVTQTPRHKVTEMGQEVTMRCQPILGHNTVFWYRQTMMQGLELLAYFRNRAPLDDSGMPKDRFSAEMPDATLATLKIQPSEPRDSAVYFCASGLEGGSQEAFFGQGTRLTVV.

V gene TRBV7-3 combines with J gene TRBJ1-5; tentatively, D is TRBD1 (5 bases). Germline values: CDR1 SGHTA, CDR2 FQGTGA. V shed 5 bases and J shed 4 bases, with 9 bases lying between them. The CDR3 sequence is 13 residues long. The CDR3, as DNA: TGTGCCAGCAGCCCGGGGGGGAATCAGCCCCAGCATTTT. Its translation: CASSPGGNQPQHF.

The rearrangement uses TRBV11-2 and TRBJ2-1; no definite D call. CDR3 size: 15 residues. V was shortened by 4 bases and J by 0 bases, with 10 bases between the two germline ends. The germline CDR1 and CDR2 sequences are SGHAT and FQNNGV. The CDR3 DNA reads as TGTGCCAGCAGCTACGATCTCAGCTCCTACAATGAGCAGTTCTTC. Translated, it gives CASSYDLSSYNEQFF.

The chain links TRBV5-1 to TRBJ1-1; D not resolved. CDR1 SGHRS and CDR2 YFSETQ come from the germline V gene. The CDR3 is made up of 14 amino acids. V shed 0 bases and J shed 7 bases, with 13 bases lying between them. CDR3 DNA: TGCGCCAGCAGCTTGGGGAGGGTTGTAGATGAAGCTTTCTTT. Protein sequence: CASSLGRVVDEAFF.

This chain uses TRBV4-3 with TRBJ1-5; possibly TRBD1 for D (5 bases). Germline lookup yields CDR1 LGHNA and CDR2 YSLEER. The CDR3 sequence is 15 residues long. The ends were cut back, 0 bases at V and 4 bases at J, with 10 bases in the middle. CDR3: CASSQDREGNQPQHF. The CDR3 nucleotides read TGCGCCAGCAGCCAAGATAGGGAGGGGAATCAGCCCCAGCATTTT.

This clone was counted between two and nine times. Here the CDR3 reads CASSLGDRAGNTIYF. The DNA of the CDR3 is TGTGCCAGCAGCTTGGGAGACAGGGCCGGAAACACCATATATTTT. The chain carries TRBV5-5 and TRBJ1-3; 7 bases align to TRBD1. CDR1 is SGHKS and CDR2 is YYEKEE in the germline V gene (reference sequence). The CDR3 loop spans 15 amino acids. V trimming: 0 bases; J trimming: 4 bases; junction bases outside the gene matches: 4.

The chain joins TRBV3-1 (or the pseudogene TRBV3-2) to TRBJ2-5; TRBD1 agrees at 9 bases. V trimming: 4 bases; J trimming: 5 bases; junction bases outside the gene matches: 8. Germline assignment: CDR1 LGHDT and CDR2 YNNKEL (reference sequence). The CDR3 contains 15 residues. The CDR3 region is CASSPHQGQGETQYF. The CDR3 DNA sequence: TGTGCCAGCAGCCCTCACCAAGGACAGGGGGAGACCCAGTACTTC.

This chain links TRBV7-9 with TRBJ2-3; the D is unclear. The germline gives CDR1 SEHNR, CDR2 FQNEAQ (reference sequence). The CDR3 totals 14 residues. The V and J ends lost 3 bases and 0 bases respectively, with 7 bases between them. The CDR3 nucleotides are TGTGCCAGCAGCTTTGACTCCAGCACAGATACGCAGTATTTT. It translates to CASSFDSSTDTQYF.

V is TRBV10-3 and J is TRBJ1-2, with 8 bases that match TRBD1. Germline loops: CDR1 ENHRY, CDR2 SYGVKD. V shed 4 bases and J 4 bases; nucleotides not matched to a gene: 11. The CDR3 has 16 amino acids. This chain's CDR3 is CAISGRQGQASYGYTF. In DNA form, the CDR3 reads TGTGCCATCAGTGGACGACAGGGGCAGGCGTCCTATGGCTACACCTTC.

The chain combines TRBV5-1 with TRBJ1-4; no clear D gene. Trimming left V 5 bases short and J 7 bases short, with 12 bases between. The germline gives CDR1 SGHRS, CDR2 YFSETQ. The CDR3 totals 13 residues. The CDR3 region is CASRRGNGEKLFF. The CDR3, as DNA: TGCGCCAGCAGGCGTGGTAACGGTGAAAAACTGTTTTTT.

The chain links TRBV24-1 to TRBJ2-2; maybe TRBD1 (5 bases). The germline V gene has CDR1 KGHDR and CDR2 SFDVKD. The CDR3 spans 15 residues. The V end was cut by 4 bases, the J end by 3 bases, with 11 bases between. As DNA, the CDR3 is TGTGCCACCAGTGAGTTTGACAGCTACACCGGGGAGCTGTTTTTT. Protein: CATSEFDSYTGELFF.

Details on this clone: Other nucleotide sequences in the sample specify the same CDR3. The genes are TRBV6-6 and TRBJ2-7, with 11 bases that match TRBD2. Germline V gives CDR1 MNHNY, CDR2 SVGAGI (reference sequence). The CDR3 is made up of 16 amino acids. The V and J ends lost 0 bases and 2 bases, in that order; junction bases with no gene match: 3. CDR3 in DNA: TGTGCCAGCAGTTACTCCGGGACTAGCGGCCCCTACGAGCAGTACTTC. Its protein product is CASSYSGTSGPYEQYF.

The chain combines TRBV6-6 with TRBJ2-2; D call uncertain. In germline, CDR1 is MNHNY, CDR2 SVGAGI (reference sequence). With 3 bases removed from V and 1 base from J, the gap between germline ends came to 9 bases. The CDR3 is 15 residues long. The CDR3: CASSYPAGNTGELFF. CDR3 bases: TGTGCCAGCAGTTATCCGGCAGGGAACACCGGGGAGCTGTTTTTT.

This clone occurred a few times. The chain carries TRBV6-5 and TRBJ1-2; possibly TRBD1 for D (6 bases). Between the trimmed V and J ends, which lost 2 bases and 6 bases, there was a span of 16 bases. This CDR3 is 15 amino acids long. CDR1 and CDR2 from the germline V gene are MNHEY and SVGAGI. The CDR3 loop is CASSYGIKGVDGYTF. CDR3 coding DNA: TGTGCCAGCAGTTACGGCATTAAGGGGGTTGATGGCTACACCTTC.

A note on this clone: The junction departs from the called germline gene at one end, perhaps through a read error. The CDR3 sequence is CATSQGVSNQPQHF. CDR3 DNA: TGTGCCACCAGTCAAGGGGTGAGCAATCAGCCCCAGCATTTT. The gene calls are TRBV10-3 and TRBJ1-5, with TRBD1 as a possible D gene (5 bases). The CDR3 runs to 14 residues. Germline values: CDR1 ENHRY, CDR2 SYGVKD.

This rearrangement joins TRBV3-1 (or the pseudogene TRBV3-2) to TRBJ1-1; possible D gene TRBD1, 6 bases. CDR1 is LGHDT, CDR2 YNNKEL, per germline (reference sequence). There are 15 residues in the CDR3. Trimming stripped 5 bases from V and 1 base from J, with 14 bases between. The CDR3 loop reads CASSNRDRQNTEAFF. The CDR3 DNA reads TGTGCCAGCAGCAATCGAGACAGGCAGAACACTGAAGCTTTCTTT.

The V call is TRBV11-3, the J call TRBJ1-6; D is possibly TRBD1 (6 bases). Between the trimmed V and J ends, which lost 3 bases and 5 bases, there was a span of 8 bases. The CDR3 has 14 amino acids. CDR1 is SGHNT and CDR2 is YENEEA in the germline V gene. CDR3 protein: CASSFDRNNSPLHF. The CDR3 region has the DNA TGTGCCAGCAGCTTCGACAGGAATAATTCACCCCTCCACTTT.

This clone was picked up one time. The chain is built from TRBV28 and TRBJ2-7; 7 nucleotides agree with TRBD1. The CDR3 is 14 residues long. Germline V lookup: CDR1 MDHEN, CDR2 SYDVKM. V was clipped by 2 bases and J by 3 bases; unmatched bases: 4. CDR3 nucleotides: TGTGCCAGCAGTTTACCGGGACAGCTCTACGAGCAGTACTTC. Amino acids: CASSLPGQLYEQYF.

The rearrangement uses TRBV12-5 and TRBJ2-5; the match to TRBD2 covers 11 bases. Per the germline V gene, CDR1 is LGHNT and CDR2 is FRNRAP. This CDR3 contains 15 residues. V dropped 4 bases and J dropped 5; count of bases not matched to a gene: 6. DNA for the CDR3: TGTGCTAGTGGTTCGGGACTAGCGGAGAGGGAGACCCAGTACTTC. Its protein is CASGSGLAERETQYF.

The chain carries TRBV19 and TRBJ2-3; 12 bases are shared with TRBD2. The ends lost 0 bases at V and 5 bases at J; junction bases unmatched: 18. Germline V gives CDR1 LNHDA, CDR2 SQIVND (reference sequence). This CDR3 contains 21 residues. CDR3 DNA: TGTGCCAGTAGTATAGATGCCCGACTAGCGGGGGTTGGTACAAGCGGAGATACGCAGTATTTT. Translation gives CASSIDARLAGVGTSGDTQYF. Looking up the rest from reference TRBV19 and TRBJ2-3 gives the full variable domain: DGGITQSPKYLFRKEGQNVTLSCEQNLNHDAMYWYRQDPGQGLRLIYYSQIVNDFQKGDIAEGYSVSREKKESFPLTVTSAQKNPTAFYLCASSIDARLAGVGTSGDTQYFGPGTRLTVL.

The CDR3 region has the DNA TGCGCCAGCAGCCCGACAGGGGGTGCACCGAACACCGGGGAGCTGTTTTTT. It encodes CASSPTGGAPNTGELFF. The chain recombines TRBV5-1 with TRBJ2-2, with 9 positions matching TRBD1. This CDR3 spans 17 amino acids. Germline V gene lookup returns CDR1 SGHRS and CDR2 YFSETQ. J gave up 0 bases and V 4 bases, and 7 bases lay outside the gene matches.

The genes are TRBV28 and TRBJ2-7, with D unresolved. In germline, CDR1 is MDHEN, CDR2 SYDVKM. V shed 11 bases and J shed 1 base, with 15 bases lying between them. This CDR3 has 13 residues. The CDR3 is CAGSRGGSYEQYF. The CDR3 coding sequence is TGTGCCGGTTCACGCGGTGGGTCCTACGAGCAGTACTTC.

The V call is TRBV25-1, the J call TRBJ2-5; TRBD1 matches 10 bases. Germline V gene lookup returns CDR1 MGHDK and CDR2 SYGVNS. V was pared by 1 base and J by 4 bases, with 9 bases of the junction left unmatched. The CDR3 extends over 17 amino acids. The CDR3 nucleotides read TGTGCCAGCAGTGAATCACCGGGACAGGGGATCGGAGAGACCCAGTACTTC. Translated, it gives CASSESPGQGIGETQYF. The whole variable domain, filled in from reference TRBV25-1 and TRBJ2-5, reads EADIYQTPRYLVIGTGKKITLECSQTMGHDKMYWYQQDPGMELHLIHYSYGVNSTEKGDLSSESTVSRIRTEHFPLTLESARPSHTSQYLCASSESPGQGIGETQYFGPGTRLLVL.